The clone carrying this T cell receptor (beta chain) has at least ten counts. Researchers made TCR cDNA using 5'RACE template switching, and this step added a universal primer site and UMIs. Each CDR3 protein gets one entry after TCRdb re-called the 5' RACE reads with MiXCR. The sample consists of under 500,000 distinct CDR3 sequences, roughly 20% of them appearing once. The CDR3 extends over 14 amino acids. Germline assignment: CDR1 SQVTM and CDR2 ANQGSEA. V lost 2 bases and J lost 0, with 10 bases in between. This specimen belongs to a study of T cells after yellow fever vaccination. Study-level background: SMART-Seq v4 Ultra Low Input prepared the low-cell-number fractions.

The origin of this receptor is a man between 18 and 35 years old who received the YFV17D yellow fever vaccine. Material: PBMCs, obtained before the yellow fever booster vaccination. The chain has TRBV29-1 and TRBJ2-5; D might be TRBD2 (5 bases). The CDR3 DNA reads as TGCAGCGTTGAACCCCGGGGTCACCAAGAGACCCAGTACTTC. Its translation is CSVEPRGHQETQYF.